This section outlines one TCR beta chain sequence together with its context. The sample originates from a study of blood T cell repertoires in COVID-19. Study at large: Samples taken during acute and convalescent COVID-19 were collected in the United States, Italy and Spain. T cells, B-cell-depleted T cells, or PBMCs provided the cDNA or gDNA that served as material.

TCRdb's table, derived via immunoSEQ multiplex PCR, lists solely in-frame clones and lacks some. The table records approximately 220,000 clones, 70% to 90% of them present only once. The specimen sequenced was PBMCs or T cells enriched from blood (not recorded which). This receptor was identified in a woman aged 40 to 50 with acute COVID-19.

The CDR3 region is CASSEHSLGYTF. The CDR3 region has the DNA TGTGCCAGCAGTGAACACTCCCTAGGCTACACCTTC. This chain joins TRBV6-1 and TRBJ1-2; D unclear. The CDR3 is 12 amino acids. The germline V gene encodes CDR1 MNHNS and CDR2 SASEGT. V shed 2 bases and J shed 8 bases, with 9 bases lying between them.